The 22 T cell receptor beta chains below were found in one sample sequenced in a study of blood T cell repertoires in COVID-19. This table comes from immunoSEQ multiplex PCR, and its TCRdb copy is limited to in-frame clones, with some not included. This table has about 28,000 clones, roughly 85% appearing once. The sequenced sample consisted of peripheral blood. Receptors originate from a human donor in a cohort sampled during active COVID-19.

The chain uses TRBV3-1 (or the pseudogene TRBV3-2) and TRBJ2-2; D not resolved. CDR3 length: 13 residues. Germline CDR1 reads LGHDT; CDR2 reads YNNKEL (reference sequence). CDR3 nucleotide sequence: TGTGCTTCTTCGTTTTCGAACACCGGGGAGCTGTTTTTT. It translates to CASSFSNTGELFF.

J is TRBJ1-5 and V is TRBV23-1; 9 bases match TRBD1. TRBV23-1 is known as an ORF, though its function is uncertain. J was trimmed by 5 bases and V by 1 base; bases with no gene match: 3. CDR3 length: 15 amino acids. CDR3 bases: TGCGCCAGCAGTCAATGGACAGGGGAAGATCAGCCCCAGCATTTT. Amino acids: CASSQWTGEDQPQHF.

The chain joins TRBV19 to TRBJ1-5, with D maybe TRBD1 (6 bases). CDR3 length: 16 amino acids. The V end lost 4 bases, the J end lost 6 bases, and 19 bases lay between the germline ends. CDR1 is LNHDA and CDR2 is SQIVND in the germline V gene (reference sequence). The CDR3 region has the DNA TGTGCCAGTAGTACCGGCGGGCTGGGGGCTGGTCAGCCCCAGCATTTT. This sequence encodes CASSTGGLGAGQPQHF.

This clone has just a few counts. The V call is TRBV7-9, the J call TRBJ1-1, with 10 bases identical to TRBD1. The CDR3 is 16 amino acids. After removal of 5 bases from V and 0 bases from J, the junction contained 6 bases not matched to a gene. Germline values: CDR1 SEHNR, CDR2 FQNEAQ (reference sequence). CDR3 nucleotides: TGTGCCAGCAGCCGCGGGACAGGGGCCATGAACACTGAAGCTTTCTTT. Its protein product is CASSRGTGAMNTEAFF.

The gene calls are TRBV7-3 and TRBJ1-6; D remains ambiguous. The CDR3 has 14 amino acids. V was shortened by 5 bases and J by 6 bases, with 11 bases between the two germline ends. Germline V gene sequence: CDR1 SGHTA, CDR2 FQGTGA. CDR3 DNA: TGTGCCAGCAGCCTCGAGGTGTTTAATTCACCCCTCCACTTT. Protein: CASSLEVFNSPLHF. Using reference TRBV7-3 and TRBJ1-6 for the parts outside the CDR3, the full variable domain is GAGVSQTPSNKVTEKGKYVELRCDPISGHTALYWYRQSLGQGPEFLIYFQGTGAADDSGLPNDRFFAVRPEGSVSTLKIQRTERGDSAVYLCASSLEVFNSPLHFGNGTRLTVT.

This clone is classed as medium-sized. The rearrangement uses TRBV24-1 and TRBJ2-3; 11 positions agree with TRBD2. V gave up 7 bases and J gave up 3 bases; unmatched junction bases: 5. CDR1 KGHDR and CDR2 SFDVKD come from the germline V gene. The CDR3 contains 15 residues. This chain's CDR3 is CATRPTSGVTDTQYF. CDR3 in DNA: TGTGCCACCAGGCCGACTAGCGGGGTTACAGATACGCAGTATTTT.

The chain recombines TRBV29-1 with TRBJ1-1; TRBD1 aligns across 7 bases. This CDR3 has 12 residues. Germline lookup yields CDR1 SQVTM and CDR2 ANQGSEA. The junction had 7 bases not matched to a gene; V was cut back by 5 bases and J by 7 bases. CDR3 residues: CSVPRGTVEAFF. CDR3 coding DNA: TGCAGCGTTCCCAGGGGGACGGTTGAAGCTTTCTTT.

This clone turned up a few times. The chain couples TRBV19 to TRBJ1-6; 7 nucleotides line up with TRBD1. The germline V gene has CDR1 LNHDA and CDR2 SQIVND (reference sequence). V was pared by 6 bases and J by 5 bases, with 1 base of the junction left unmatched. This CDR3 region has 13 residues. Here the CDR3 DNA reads TGTGCCAGTAGAACAGGGGATAATTCACCCCTCCACTTT. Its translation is CASRTGDNSPLHF.

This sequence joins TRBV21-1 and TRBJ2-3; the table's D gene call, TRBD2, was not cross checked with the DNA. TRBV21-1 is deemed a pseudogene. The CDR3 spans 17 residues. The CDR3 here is CASSKPSSGSETDTQYF. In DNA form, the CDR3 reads TGTGCCAGCAGCAAACCTTCTAGCGGATCAGAAACAGATACGCAGTATTTT.

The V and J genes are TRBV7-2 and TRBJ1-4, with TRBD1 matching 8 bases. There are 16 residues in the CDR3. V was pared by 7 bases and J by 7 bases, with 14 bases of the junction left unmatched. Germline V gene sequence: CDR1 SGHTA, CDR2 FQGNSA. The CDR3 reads CASTPRGDRLGEKLFF. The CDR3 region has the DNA TGTGCCAGCACTCCTAGGGGGGACAGGTTGGGTGAAAAACTGTTTTTT.

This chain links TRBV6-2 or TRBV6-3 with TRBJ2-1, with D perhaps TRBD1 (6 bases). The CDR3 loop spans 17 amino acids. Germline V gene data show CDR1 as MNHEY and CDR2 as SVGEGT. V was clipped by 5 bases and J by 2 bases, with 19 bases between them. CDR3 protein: CASSPFSQGLTYNEQFF. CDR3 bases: TGTGCCAGCAGTCCATTTTCTCAGGGGTTAACCTACAATGAGCAGTTCTTC.

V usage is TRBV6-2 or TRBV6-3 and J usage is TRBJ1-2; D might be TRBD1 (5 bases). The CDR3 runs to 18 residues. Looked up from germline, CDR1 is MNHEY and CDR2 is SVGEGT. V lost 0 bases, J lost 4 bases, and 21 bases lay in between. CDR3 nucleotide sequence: TGTGCCAGCAGTTACTCCCCGGCTACAGGAGTTGCTGGCTATGGCTACACCTTC. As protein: CASSYSPATGVAGYGYTF.

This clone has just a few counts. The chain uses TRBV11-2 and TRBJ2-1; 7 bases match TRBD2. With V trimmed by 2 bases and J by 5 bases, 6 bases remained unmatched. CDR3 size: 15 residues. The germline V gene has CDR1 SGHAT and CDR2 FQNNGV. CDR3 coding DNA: TGTGCCAGCAGCTTAAGCAGCGGGGCCCACAATGAGCAGTTCTTC. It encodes CASSLSSGAHNEQFF.

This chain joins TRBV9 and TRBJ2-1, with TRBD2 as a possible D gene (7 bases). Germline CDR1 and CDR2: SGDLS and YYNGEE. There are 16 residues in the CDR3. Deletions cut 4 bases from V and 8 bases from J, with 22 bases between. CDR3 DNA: TGTGCCAGCAGCCTGAGGAGGGGGGGGCCCGCCGATGAGCAGTTCTTC. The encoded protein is CASSLRRGGPADEQFF.

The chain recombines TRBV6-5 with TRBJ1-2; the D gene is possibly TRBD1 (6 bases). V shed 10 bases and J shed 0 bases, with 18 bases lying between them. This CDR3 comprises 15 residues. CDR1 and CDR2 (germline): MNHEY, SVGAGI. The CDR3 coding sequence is TGTGCCACCCAGACAAGGGGGAGCACTAACTATGGCTACACCTTC. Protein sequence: CATQTRGSTNYGYTF.

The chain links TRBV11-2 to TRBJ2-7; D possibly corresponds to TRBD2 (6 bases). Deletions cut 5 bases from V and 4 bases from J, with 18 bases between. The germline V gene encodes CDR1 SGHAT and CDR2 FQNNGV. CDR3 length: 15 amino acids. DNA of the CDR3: TGTGCCAGCAGCCCCGGGAGAGAGGCGGTTTACGAGCAGTACTTC. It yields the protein CASSPGREAVYEQYF.

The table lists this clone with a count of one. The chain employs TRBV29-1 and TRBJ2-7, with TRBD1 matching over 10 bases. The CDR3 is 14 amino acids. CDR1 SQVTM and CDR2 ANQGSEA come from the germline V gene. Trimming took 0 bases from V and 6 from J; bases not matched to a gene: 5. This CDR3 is CSVEEGTGAAEQYF. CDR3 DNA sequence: TGCAGCGTTGAAGAAGGGACAGGGGCAGCCGAGCAGTACTTC.

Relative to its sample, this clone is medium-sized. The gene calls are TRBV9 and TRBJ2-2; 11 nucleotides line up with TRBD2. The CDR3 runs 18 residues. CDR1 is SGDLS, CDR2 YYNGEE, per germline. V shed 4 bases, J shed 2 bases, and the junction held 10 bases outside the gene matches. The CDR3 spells CASSRGPSGGPNTGELFF. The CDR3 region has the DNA TGTGCCAGCAGCCGCGGGCCTAGCGGGGGGCCCAACACCGGGGAGCTGTTTTTT.

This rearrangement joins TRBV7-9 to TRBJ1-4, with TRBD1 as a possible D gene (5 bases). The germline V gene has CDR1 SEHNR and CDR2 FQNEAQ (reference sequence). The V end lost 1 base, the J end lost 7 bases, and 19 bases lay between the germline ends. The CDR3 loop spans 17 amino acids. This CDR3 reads CASSLGWGDLSGEKLFF. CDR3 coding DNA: TGTGCCAGCAGCTTAGGATGGGGGGACCTTTCGGGTGAAAAACTGTTTTTT.

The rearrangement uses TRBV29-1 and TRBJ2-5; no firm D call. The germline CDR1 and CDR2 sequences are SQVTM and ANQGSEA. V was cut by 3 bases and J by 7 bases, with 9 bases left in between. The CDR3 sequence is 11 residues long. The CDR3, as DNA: TGCAGCGTTGAGGGCATTGGGACCCAGTACTTC. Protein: CSVEGIGTQYF.

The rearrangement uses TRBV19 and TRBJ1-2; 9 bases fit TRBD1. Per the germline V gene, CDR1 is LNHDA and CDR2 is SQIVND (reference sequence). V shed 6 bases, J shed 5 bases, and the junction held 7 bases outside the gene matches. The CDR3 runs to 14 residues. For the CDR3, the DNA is TGTGCCAGTAGATATGCACAGGGGGCATATGGCTACACCTTC. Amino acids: CASRYAQGAYGYTF.

For the CDR3, the DNA is TGTGCCACCAGACACACAGGGGGAGGTACCGGGGAGCTGTTTTTT. Translating gives CATRHTGGGTGELFF. V is TRBV24-1 and J is TRBJ2-2; TRBD1 aligns across 8 bases. The CDR3 has 15 residues. CDR1 is KGHDR and CDR2 is SFDVKD in the germline V gene. Trimming at V came to 7 bases and at J to 5 bases, leaving 8 bases not matched to a gene.